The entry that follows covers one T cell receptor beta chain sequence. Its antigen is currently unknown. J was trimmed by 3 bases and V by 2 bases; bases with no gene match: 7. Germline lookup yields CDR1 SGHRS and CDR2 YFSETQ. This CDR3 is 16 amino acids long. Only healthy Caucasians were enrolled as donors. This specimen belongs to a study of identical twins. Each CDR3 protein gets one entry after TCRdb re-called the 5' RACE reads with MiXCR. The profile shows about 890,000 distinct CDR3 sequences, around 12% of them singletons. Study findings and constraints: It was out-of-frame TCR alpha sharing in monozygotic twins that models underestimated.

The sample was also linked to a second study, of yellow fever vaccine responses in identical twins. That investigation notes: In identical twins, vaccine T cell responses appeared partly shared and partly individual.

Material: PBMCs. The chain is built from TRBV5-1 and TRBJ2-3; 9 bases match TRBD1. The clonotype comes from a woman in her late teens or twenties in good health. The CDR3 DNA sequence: TGCGCCAGCAGCTTCCGGGACAGGGTTGGTACAGATACGCAGTATTTT. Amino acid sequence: CASSFRDRVGTDTQYF.